This TCR beta chain was sequenced in a study of blood T cell repertoires in COVID-19. As originally analysed: Cell counts per sample came from amplifying reference gene primers. Sequencing used immunoSEQ multiplex PCR; TCRdb keeps in-frame clones, though not all of them. D and trimming were read from the DNA, whereas the V and J calls and clone size are those reported in that table. The sample contains 300,000 to 400,000 clones, approximately 88% of which appear only once. The specimen sequenced was PBMCs or T cells enriched from blood (not recorded which). This clonotype was obtained from a man aged 30 to 45 who had recovered from COVID-19.

Here the CDR3 DNA reads TGTGCCAGCAGCTTGCCTCGGACTAGCGGGGCGAACACCGGGGAGCTGTTTTTT. Amino acid sequence: CASSLPRTSGANTGELFF. The chain has TRBV5-6 and TRBJ2-2, with TRBD2 matching over 12 bases. In germline, CDR1 is SGHDT, CDR2 YYEEEE. CDR3 length equals 18 residues. The trim removed 1 base at V and 0 bases at J, leaving 4 bases unmatched.